The clone carrying this TCR beta chain occurred a few times. The entry originates in a study of T cells after yellow fever vaccination. TCRdb processed the 5' RACE reads anew with MiXCR; each CDR3 protein has one entry. Among 60,000 to 85,000 distinct CDR3 sequences listed, roughly 6.9% were seen once. The CDR3 is made up of 15 amino acids. Per germline, CDR1 DFQATT and CDR2 SNEGSKA (reference sequence). Trimming left V 0 bases short and J 1 base short, with 12 bases between. The receptor was isolated from a man younger than 35 who received the YFV17D yellow fever vaccine. This specimen consisted of CD8+ T cells sorted from PBMCs, obtained 4 to 5 days after the first yellow fever vaccination. The chain links TRBV20-1 to TRBJ2-5; D might be TRBD1 or TRBD2, each matching 5 bases. CDR3 in DNA: TGCAGTGCTAGAGACGGGGCGTTTAGCCAAGAGACCCAGTACTTC. This sequence encodes CSARDGAFSQETQYF.